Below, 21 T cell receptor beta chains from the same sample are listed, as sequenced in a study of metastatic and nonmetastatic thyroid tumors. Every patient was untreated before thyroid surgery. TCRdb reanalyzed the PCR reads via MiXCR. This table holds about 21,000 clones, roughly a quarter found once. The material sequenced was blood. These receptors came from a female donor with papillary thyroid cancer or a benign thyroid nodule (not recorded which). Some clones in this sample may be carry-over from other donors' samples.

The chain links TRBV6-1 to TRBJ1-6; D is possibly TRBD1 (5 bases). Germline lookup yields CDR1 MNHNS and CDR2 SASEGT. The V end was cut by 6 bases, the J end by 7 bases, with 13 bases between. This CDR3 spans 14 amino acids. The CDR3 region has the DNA TGTGCCAGCAGCCCCGGGACGACGAATTCACCCCTCCACTTT. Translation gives CASSPGTTNSPLHF.

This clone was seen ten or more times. CDR3 coding DNA: TGTGCCACCAGCAGAGACCTGACAGGGCTCTATGGCTACACCTTC. It codes for CATSRDLTGLYGYTF. The rearrangement uses TRBV15 and TRBJ1-2, with TRBD1 matching over 7 bases. This CDR3 spans 15 amino acids. Germline loops: CDR1 LNHNV, CDR2 YYDKDF (reference sequence). V gave up 0 bases and J gave up 4 bases; unmatched junction bases: 5.

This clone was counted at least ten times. CDR3 protein: CSARDSGSPTDTQYF. The CDR3 nucleotides read TGCAGTGCTAGAGACAGCGGGAGTCCCACAGATACGCAGTATTTT. The chain links TRBV20-1 to TRBJ2-3; 8 bases align to TRBD2. The CDR3 is 15 residues long. CDR1 and CDR2 from the germline V gene are DFQATT and SNEGSKA (reference sequence). V was pared by 0 bases and J by 2 bases, with 4 bases of the junction left unmatched.

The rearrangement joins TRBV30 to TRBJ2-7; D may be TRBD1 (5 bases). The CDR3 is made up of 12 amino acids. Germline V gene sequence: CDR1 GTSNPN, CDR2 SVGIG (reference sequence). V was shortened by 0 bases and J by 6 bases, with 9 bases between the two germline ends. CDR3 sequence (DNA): TGTGCCTGGAGTGTACCAAGGGGCGAGCAGTACTTC. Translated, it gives CAWSVPRGEQYF. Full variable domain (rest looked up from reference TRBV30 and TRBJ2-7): SQTIHQWPATLVQPVGSPLSLECTVEGTSNPNLYWYRQAAGRGLQLLFYSVGIGQISSEVPQNLSASRPQDRQFILSSKKLLLSDSGFYLCAWSVPRGEQYFGPGTRLTVT.

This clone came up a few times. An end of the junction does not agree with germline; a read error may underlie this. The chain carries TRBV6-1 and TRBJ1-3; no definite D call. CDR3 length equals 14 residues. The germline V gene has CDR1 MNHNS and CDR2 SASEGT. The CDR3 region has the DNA TGTGCCAGCGGTGAATTGGCGTTAGTAGACACCATATATTTT. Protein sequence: CASGELALVDTIYF.

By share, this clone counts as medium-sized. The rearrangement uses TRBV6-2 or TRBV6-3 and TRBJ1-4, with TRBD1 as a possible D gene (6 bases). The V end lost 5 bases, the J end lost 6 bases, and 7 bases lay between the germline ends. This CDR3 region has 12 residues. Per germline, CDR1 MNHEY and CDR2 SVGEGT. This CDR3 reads CASSPGDEKLFF. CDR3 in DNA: TGTGCCAGCAGTCCAGGGGATGAAAAACTGTTTTTT.

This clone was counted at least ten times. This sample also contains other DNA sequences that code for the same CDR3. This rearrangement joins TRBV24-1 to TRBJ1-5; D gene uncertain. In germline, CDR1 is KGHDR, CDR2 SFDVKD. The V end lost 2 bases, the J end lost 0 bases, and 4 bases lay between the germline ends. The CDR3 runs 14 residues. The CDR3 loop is CATSDSNSNQPQHF. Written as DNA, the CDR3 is TGTGCCACCAGTGATTCCAATAGCAATCAGCCCCAGCATTTT.

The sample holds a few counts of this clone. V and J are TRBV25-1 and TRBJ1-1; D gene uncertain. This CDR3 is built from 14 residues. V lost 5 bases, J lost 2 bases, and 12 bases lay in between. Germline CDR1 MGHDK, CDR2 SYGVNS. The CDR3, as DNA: TGTGCCAGCAGTCCCCAATTGGAAAACACTGAAGCTTTCTTT. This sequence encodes CASSPQLENTEAFF.

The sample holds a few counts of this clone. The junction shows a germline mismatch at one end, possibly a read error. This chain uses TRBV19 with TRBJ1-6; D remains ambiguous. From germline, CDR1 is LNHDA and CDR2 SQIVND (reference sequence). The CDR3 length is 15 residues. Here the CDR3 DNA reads TGTTCCAGTAGGCTTCTGGATTCGGATAATTCACCCCTCCACTTT. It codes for CSSRLLDSDNSPLHF.

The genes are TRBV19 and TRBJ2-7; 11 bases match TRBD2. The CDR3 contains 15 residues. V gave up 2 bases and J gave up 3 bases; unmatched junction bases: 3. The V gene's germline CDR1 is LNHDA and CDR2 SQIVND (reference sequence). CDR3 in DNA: TGTGCCAGTAGTATAATAGCGGGAGGGGGCTACGAGCAGTACTTC. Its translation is CASSIIAGGGYEQYF.

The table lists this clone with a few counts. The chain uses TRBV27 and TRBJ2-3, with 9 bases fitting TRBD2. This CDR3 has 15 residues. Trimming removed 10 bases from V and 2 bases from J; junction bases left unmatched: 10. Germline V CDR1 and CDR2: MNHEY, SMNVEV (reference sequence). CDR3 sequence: CAIRFSGRNTDTQYF. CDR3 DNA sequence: TGTGCCATAAGGTTCAGCGGGAGGAACACAGATACGCAGTATTTT.

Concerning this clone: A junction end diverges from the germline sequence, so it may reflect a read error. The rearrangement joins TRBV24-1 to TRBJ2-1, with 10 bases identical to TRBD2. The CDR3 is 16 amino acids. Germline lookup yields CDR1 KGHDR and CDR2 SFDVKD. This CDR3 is CATSDILAGSNKEQFF. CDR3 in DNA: TGTGCCACCAGTGACATACTAGCGGGAAGCAACAAAGAGCAGTTCTTC.

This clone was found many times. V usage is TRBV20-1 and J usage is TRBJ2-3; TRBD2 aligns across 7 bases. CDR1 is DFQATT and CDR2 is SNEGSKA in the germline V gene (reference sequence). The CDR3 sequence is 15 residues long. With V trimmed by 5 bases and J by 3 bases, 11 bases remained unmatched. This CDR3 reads CSAGGDLEGTDTQYF. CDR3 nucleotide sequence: TGCAGTGCTGGGGGGGACCTTGAAGGAACAGATACGCAGTATTTT.

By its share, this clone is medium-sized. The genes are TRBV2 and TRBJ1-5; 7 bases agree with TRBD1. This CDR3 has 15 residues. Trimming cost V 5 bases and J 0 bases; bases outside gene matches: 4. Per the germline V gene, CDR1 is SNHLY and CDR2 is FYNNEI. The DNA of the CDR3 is TGTGCCAGCAGTACAGGGGAAAATAGCAATCAGCCCCAGCATTTT. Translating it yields CASSTGENSNQPQHF.

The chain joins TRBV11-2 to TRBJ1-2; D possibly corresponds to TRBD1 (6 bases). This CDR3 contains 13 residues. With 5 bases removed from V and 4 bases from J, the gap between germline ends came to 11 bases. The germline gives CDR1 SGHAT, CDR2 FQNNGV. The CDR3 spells CASSPGHGYGYTF. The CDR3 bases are TGTGCCAGCAGCCCGGGACACGGCTATGGCTACACCTTC.

CDR3 amino acids: CASSSQGIYEQYF. DNA of the CDR3: TGTGCCAGCAGCTCACAGGGGATCTACGAGCAGTACTTC. The chain has TRBV6-1 and TRBJ2-7, with 7 nucleotides matching TRBD1. Germline values: CDR1 MNHNS, CDR2 SASEGT. Trimming removed 6 bases from V and 3 bases from J; junction bases left unmatched: 5. The CDR3 consists of 13 residues.

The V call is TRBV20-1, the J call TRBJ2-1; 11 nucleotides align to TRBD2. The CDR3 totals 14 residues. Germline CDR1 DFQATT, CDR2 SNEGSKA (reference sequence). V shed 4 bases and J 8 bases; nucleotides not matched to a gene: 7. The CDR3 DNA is TGCAGTGCTACTAGACTAGCGGGAATCCATGAGCAGTTCTTC. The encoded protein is CSATRLAGIHEQFF.

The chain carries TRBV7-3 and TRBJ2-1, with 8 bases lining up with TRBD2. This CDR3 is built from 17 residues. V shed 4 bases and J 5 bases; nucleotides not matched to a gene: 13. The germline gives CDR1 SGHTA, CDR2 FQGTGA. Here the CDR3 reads CASSSGGGAGAHNEQFF. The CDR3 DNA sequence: TGTGCCAGCAGCTCCGGGGGGGGAGCGGGAGCGCACAATGAGCAGTTCTTC.

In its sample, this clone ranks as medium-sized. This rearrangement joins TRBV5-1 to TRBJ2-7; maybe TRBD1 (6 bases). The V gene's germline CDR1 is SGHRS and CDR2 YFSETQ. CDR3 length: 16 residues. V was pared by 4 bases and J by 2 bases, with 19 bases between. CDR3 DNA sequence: TGCGCCAGCAGCCAGGCCAAACAGGGTGACACCTACGAGCAGTACTTC. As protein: CASSQAKQGDTYEQYF.

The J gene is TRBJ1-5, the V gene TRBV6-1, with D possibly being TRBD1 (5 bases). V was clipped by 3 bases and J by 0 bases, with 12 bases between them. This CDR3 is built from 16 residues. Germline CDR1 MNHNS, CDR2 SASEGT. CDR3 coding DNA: TGTGCCAGCAGTGACAGGGTTAGGGGTAGCAATCAGCCCCAGCATTTT. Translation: CASSDRVRGSNQPQHF.

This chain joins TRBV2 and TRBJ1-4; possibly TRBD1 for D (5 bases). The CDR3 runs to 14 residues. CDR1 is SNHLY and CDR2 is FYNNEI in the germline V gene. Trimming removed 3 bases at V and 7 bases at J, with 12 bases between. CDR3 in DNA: TGTGCCAGCAGTGATGGGGGGGGAGTTGAAAAACTGTTTTTT. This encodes CASSDGGGVEKLFF.